These 29 T cell receptor beta chains came from one sample sequenced in a study of blood T cell repertoires in COVID-19. TCRdb keeps only in-frame clones here, not all; method: immunoSEQ multiplex PCR. The sample consists of fewer than 350,000 clones, approximately 90% of them appearing once. The sequenced sample was PBMCs or T cells enriched from blood (not recorded which). These receptor sequences come from a woman aged 40 to 50 who had recovered from COVID-19.

CDR3 amino acids: CASNLQGYGATNEKLFF. The DNA for the CDR3 is TGTGCCAGCAACTTACAGGGGTACGGGGCAACTAATGAAAAACTGTTTTTT. J is TRBJ1-4 and V is TRBV28; 7 bases align to TRBD1. V was pared by 7 bases and J by 0 bases, with 11 bases of the junction left unmatched. Germline CDR1 reads MDHEN; CDR2 reads SYDVKM. This CDR3 comprises 17 residues.

The chain combines TRBV28 with TRBJ1-2; D remains unclear. The germline gives CDR1 MDHEN, CDR2 SYDVKM. CDR3 length: 16 residues. The V end was cut by 2 bases, the J end by 0 bases, with 13 bases between. The CDR3 coding sequence is TGTGCCAGCAGTTTACCAGAGGCCTCGGCTAACTATGGCTACACCTTC. Protein sequence: CASSLPEASANYGYTF.

CDR3 sequence reads: CASRPGLRTLKQYF. The CDR3 DNA sequence: TGTGCCAGCAGGCCGGGACTTAGAACCCTAAAGCAGTACTTC. V is TRBV13 and J is TRBJ2-7; the D gene is possibly TRBD2 (6 bases). V was pared by 6 bases and J by 8 bases, with 20 bases between. Germline V gene data show CDR1 as PRHDT and CDR2 as FYEKMQ (reference sequence). The CDR3 contains 14 residues.

The rearrangement uses TRBV27 and TRBJ1-2, with TRBD1 as a possible D gene (6 bases). Germline V gene lookup returns CDR1 MNHEY and CDR2 SMNVEV (reference sequence). CDR3 length equals 14 residues. V lost 7 bases, J lost 8 bases, and 20 bases lay in between. CDR3 residues: CASNPLGGAGGYTF. CDR3 DNA sequence: TGTGCCAGCAACCCTCTTGGGGGGGCGGGGGGCTACACCTTC.

This chain links TRBV5-1 with TRBJ2-7; 8 bases map to TRBD2. Germline trimming cut 2 bases from V and 5 bases from J; bases unmatched to any gene: 6. The CDR3 runs 14 residues. Germline lookup yields CDR1 SGHRS and CDR2 YFSETQ. In nucleotides, the CDR3 is TGCGCCAGCAGCTTTAGCGGGATTCCCCACGAGCAGTACTTC. It translates to CASSFSGIPHEQYF.

The rearrangement joins TRBV5-6 to TRBJ2-7, with 10 positions matching TRBD2. The CDR3 consists of 16 residues. Trimming at V came to 0 bases and at J to 2 bases, leaving 5 bases not matched to a gene. CDR1 and CDR2 from the germline V gene are SGHDT and YYEEEE. CDR3 amino acids: CASSLGLAGVAYEQYF. CDR3 DNA: TGTGCCAGCAGCTTGGGGCTAGCGGGAGTAGCCTACGAGCAGTACTTC.

As for this clone: This CDR3 is also generated by other DNA sequences in the sample. The chain uses TRBV18 and TRBJ1-5; 7 bases agree with TRBD1. After removal of 3 bases from V and 2 bases from J, the junction contained 1 base not matched to a gene. CDR3 length: 14 residues. Germline V gene sequence: CDR1 KGHSH, CDR2 LQKENI. The CDR3 reads CASSPGQGNQPQHF. CDR3 nucleotides: TGTGCCAGCTCACCCGGACAGGGCAATCAGCCCCAGCATTTT. Together with reference TRBV18 and TRBJ1-5, the CDR3 gives the full variable domain: NAGVMQNPRHLVRRRGQEARLRCSPMKGHSHVYWYRQLPEEGLKFMVYLQKENIIDESGMPKERFSAEFPKEGPSILRIQQVVRGDSAAYFCASSPGQGNQPQHFGDGTRLSIL.

This clone was detected only once. The CDR3 sequence is CAWSAPSPGTSKETQYF. The CDR3 DNA sequence: TGTGCCTGGAGTGCCCCATCCCCCGGGACTAGCAAAGAGACCCAGTACTTC. The chain links TRBV30 to TRBJ2-5; TRBD2 matches at 9 bases. CDR3 length: 17 residues. Germline CDR1 is GTSNPN and CDR2 is SVGIG (reference sequence). V trimming: 1 base; J trimming: 3 bases; junction bases outside the gene matches: 12.

The genes are TRBV6-5 and TRBJ1-4; D is undetermined. The CDR3 length is 12 residues. V lost 11 bases, J lost 5 bases, and 12 bases lay in between. The germline CDR1 and CDR2 sequences are MNHEY and SVGAGI. The CDR3, as DNA: TGTGCCCTTTTGGGAGGGAATGAAAAACTGTTTTTT. Protein: CALLGGNEKLFF.

The V call is TRBV10-2, the J call TRBJ1-1, with 9 bases identical to TRBD1. Germline CDR1 is WSHSY and CDR2 is SAAADI. V was clipped by 4 bases and J by 3 bases; unmatched bases: 6. The CDR3 runs 15 residues. The CDR3 protein is CASSVLQGADTEAFF. CDR3 sequence (DNA): TGCGCCAGCAGTGTGTTACAGGGGGCGGACACTGAAGCTTTCTTT.

V and J are TRBV11-3 and TRBJ2-1, with 9 bases matching TRBD2. CDR1 and CDR2 (germline): SGHNT, YENEEA. J was trimmed by 8 bases and V by 5 bases; bases with no gene match: 4. The CDR3 is made up of 13 amino acids. CDR3 in amino acids: CASSGAGGHEQFF. The CDR3 DNA reads as TGTGCCAGCAGCGGGGCGGGGGGGCATGAGCAGTTCTTC.

This clone was picked up one time. The chain is built from TRBV19 and TRBJ1-1; 7 bases align to TRBD1. The CDR3 loop spans 14 amino acids. From germline, CDR1 is LNHDA and CDR2 SQIVND (reference sequence). V dropped 9 bases and J dropped 3; count of bases not matched to a gene: 10. The chain's CDR3 is CASSTGDFYTEAFF. Here the CDR3 DNA reads TGTGCCAGCTCTACAGGGGATTTCTACACTGAAGCTTTCTTT.

The J gene is TRBJ1-4, the V gene TRBV6-5; D is unclear. The CDR3 loop spans 14 amino acids. Trimming stripped 4 bases from V and 3 bases from J, with 9 bases between. CDR1 is MNHEY and CDR2 is SVGAGI in the germline V gene. The chain's CDR3 is CASSLTAANEKLFF. CDR3 in DNA: TGTGCCAGCAGTTTGACGGCGGCTAATGAAAAACTGTTTTTT.

The CDR3 region has the DNA TGTGCCAGCAGCCCCGGACTAGCGGGAAAATACAATGAGCAGTTCTTC. Amino acid sequence: CASSPGLAGKYNEQFF. The J gene is TRBJ2-1, the V gene TRBV9; 12 bases map to TRBD2. Per the germline V gene, CDR1 is SGDLS and CDR2 is YYNGEE. The CDR3 covers 16 residues. The V segment lost 4 bases and the J segment 4 bases; nucleotides outside the gene matches: 6.

V and J are TRBV5-4 and TRBJ2-3, with 7 bases identical to TRBD2. CDR3 length equals 16 residues. The V gene end was trimmed by 2 bases and the J gene end by 1 base; junction bases not matched to a gene: 7. Germline V gene lookup returns CDR1 SGHNT and CDR2 YYREEE (reference sequence). Here the CDR3 DNA reads TGTGCCAGCAGCTTAGATGCTAGCGGAGGCACAGATACGCAGTATTTT. Amino acid sequence: CASSLDASGGTDTQYF.

The chain employs TRBV5-5 and TRBJ2-7, with TRBD1 matching 8 bases. Per germline, CDR1 SGHKS and CDR2 YYEKEE (reference sequence). The junction had 8 bases not matched to a gene; V was cut back by 2 bases and J by 4 bases. This CDR3 spans 15 amino acids. The CDR3 DNA sequence: TGTGCCAGCAGCTTTACTCAGGGGGCCCAATACGAGCAGTACTTC. It encodes CASSFTQGAQYEQYF.

DNA of the CDR3: TGTGCCAGCAGCCAGACCTCCCGACAATTCTCTGGAAACACCATATATTTT. Its protein product is CASSQTSRQFSGNTIYF. This chain links TRBV27 with TRBJ1-3; the D is unclear. Germline V gives CDR1 MNHEY, CDR2 SMNVEV (reference sequence). The CDR3 is 17 residues long. The V end lost 6 bases, the J end lost 0 bases, and 18 bases lay between the germline ends.

The J gene is TRBJ2-7, the V gene TRBV11-2; the D gene is possibly TRBD1 (5 bases). The CDR3 runs 14 residues. CDR1 and CDR2 (germline): SGHAT, FQNNGV. The V end was cut by 1 base, the J end by 0 bases, with 7 bases between. This CDR3 reads CASSLGQHSYEQYF. CDR3 nucleotides: TGTGCCAGCAGCTTAGGACAGCACTCCTACGAGCAGTACTTC. The variable domain in full, completed from reference TRBV11-2 and TRBJ2-7, reads EAGVAQSPRYKIIEKRQSVAFWCNPISGHATLYWYQQILGQGPKLLIQFQNNGVVDDSQLPKDRFSAERLKGVDSTLKIQPAKLEDSAVYLCASSLGQHSYEQYFGPGTRLTVT.

V is TRBV27 and J is TRBJ2-7; 11 bases are shared with TRBD2. This CDR3 comprises 20 residues. J gave up 0 bases and V 9 bases, and 22 bases lay outside the gene matches. The germline V gene encodes CDR1 MNHEY and CDR2 SMNVEV (reference sequence). Written as DNA, the CDR3 is TGTGCCAGTACTCTCTACGGGACTAGCGGCCGTACCCTTAGCTCCTACGAGCAGTACTTC. Translating it yields CASTLYGTSGRTLSSYEQYF.

The rearrangement joins TRBV27 to TRBJ1-2, with unresolved D. Per the germline V gene, CDR1 is MNHEY and CDR2 is SMNVEV (reference sequence). The CDR3 has 16 amino acids. V lost 2 bases to trimming and J lost 0 bases, with 13 bases between them. The CDR3 spells CASSLGGFGANYGYTF. The CDR3 DNA follows: TGTGCCAGCAGTTTAGGAGGATTCGGAGCTAACTATGGCTACACCTTC.

The CDR3 sequence: CASGAEAGYTF. The CDR3 DNA is TGTGCCAGCGGCGCGGAGGCTGGCTACACCTTC. J is TRBJ1-2 and V is TRBV2; D unresolved. Germline V gene lookup returns CDR1 SNHLY and CDR2 FYNNEI. V was clipped by 8 bases and J by 7 bases, with 11 bases between them. The CDR3 has 11 residues.

This clone has only one observation. J is TRBJ2-3 and V is TRBV3-1 (or the pseudogene TRBV3-2); 8 nucleotides agree with TRBD2. Trimming took 3 bases from V and 4 from J; bases not matched to a gene: 9. CDR3 length: 16 amino acids. Germline V CDR1 and CDR2: LGHDT, YNNKEL (reference sequence). CDR3 residues: CASSQGGGYRADTQYF. The CDR3 DNA sequence: TGTGCCAGCAGCCAGGGCGGGGGGTACCGGGCAGATACGCAGTATTTT.

The V call is TRBV11-2, the J call TRBJ2-5; D is ambiguous. Germline CDR1 and CDR2: SGHAT and FQNNGV. The CDR3 has 13 residues. With 4 bases removed from V and 3 bases from J, the gap between germline ends came to 9 bases. Written as DNA, the CDR3 is TGTGCCAGCAGCTCATGGGCCGAAGAGACCCAGTACTTC. Translating gives CASSSWAEETQYF.

This sequence joins TRBV7-3 and TRBJ2-2, with 14 positions matching TRBD2. The germline gives CDR1 SGHTA, CDR2 FQGTGA. V lost 5 bases and J lost 5; bases outside the gene matches: 4. The CDR3 has 16 residues. The CDR3 coding sequence is TGTGCCAGCAGCCCGCGACTAGCGGGAGGGACCGGGGAGCTGTTTTTT. Translating it yields CASSPRLAGGTGELFF.

V gene TRBV27 combines with J gene TRBJ2-3, with 7 bases that match TRBD1. This CDR3 region has 18 residues. Losses at the gene ends were 3 bases for V and 2 bases for J; bases not matched to a gene: 14. Germline V CDR1 and CDR2: MNHEY, SMNVEV (reference sequence). The CDR3 DNA sequence: TGTGCCAGCAGTTTCATCCTCGGGGACAGACCCCACACAGATACGCAGTATTTT. Its translation is CASSFILGDRPHTDTQYF.

The J gene is TRBJ2-3, the V gene TRBV3-1 (or the pseudogene TRBV3-2), with 11 bases identical to TRBD2. J was trimmed by 6 bases and V by 2 bases; bases with no gene match: 10. From germline, CDR1 is LGHDT and CDR2 YNNKEL (reference sequence). The CDR3 loop spans 17 amino acids. CDR3 coding DNA: TGTGCCAGCAGCCAAAGAATTAGCGGGGGGGCTACGGATACGCAGTATTTT. It specifies CASSQRISGGATDTQYF.

The J gene is TRBJ1-2, the V gene TRBV9, with a possible D match to TRBD1 (5 bases). Germline V CDR1 and CDR2: SGDLS, YYNGEE. The CDR3 loop spans 14 amino acids. Trimming shortened V by 0 bases and J by 8 bases, and 14 bases separated the two germline ends. The CDR3 nucleotides read TGTGCCAGCAGCGTAGCAGGTGGGGGAGGAGGCTACACCTTC. This sequence encodes CASSVAGGGGGYTF.

The genes are TRBV7-8 and TRBJ2-1; 9 positions match TRBD1. V lost 1 base and J lost 5; bases outside the gene matches: 9. In germline, CDR1 is SGHVS, CDR2 FQNEAQ. This CDR3 is built from 17 residues. The CDR3 protein is CASSLGLAGTGHNEQFF. CDR3 bases: TGTGCCAGCAGCTTAGGACTTGCCGGGACAGGGCACAATGAGCAGTTCTTC.

Points on this clone: The junction does not match germline at one end; this may be a read error. The genes are TRBV28 and TRBJ1-1, with a weak D call TRBD1 (5 bases). This CDR3 contains 13 residues. The germline CDR1 and CDR2 sequences are MDHEN and SYDVKM. CDR3 sequence reads: CASRLPGGTEAFF. The CDR3 DNA sequence: TGTGCCAGCCGTTTGCCCGGGGGGACTGAAGCTTTCTTT.